One and the same sample provided the 17 T cell receptor beta chains below, sequenced in a study of blood T cells in healthy people across ages. It was with a sample-barcoded 5' primer and a J-beta primer mix that a second PCR of roughly 7 to 12 cycles was run. TCRdb reprocessed the 5' RACE reads with MiXCR, giving one entry per CDR3 protein. The sample has about 570,000 distinct CDR3 sequences, 27% seen once. Sample: blood. The receptor set was obtained from a woman between 65 and 79 years old in good health.

This clonotype showed up just a few times. The chain combines TRBV9 with TRBJ1-3, with D perhaps TRBD1 (6 bases). This CDR3 spans 17 amino acids. Germline V gives CDR1 SGDLS, CDR2 YYNGEE. V was trimmed by 4 bases and J by 0 bases, leaving 17 bases between them. In DNA form, the CDR3 reads TGTGCCAGCAGCTTAAGGGGGGACCGAAGCTCTGGAAACACCATATATTTT. Translating it yields CASSLRGDRSSGNTIYF.

This clonotype was recorded a few times. The chain employs TRBV7-3 and TRBJ1-1; no clear D. The CDR3 covers 14 residues. CDR1 is SGHTA and CDR2 is FQGTGA in the germline V gene. V was clipped by 1 base and J by 4 bases, with 10 bases between them. The CDR3 nucleotides read TGTGCCAGCAGCTTAATGGGGTTGGGCACTGAAGCTTTCTTT. Its protein product is CASSLMGLGTEAFF.

The CDR3 is CASSFQELNSYEQYF. The CDR3, as DNA: TGTGCCAGCAGCTTTCAGGAGCTAAACTCCTACGAGCAGTACTTC. The chain recombines TRBV5-6 with TRBJ2-7; no clear D. This CDR3 is built from 15 residues. Looked up from germline, CDR1 is SGHDT and CDR2 is YYEEEE. Trimming shortened V by 2 bases and J by 0 bases, and 12 bases separated the two germline ends.

A note on this clonotype: One junction end disagrees with the germline gene, perhaps due to a read error. The chain uses TRBV7-2 and TRBJ2-1; 11 bases fit TRBD2. The CDR3 is 15 residues long. Per the germline V gene, CDR1 is SGHTA and CDR2 is FQGNSA. The CDR3 coding sequence is TGTGTCAGCAGCTCTAGCGGGGGGTCCTACAATGAGCAGTTCTTC. Translating gives CVSSSSGGSYNEQFF.

A few counts support this clonotype. The gene calls are TRBV20-1 and TRBJ1-6, with D perhaps matching TRBD1 (6 bases). Germline V gives CDR1 DFQATT, CDR2 SNEGSKA (reference sequence). The ends were cut back, 6 bases at V and 8 bases at J, with 14 bases in the middle. The CDR3 extends over 13 amino acids. CDR3 nucleotide sequence: TGCAGTGCAAAGGGGGGGTTTGATTCACCCCTCCACTTT. It codes for CSAKGGFDSPLHF.

This clonotype was seen only a few times. The genes are TRBV4-3 and TRBJ2-3; D might be TRBD1 or TRBD2, each matching 6 bases. The length of the CDR3 is 15 residues. Trimming left V 6 bases short and J 3 bases short, with 16 bases between. Germline CDR1 reads LGHNA; CDR2 reads YSLEER. CDR3: CASRTAPGATDTQYF. CDR3 coding DNA: TGCGCCAGCAGAACCGCTCCGGGGGCGACAGATACGCAGTATTTT.

This clonotype was observed at least ten times. This chain links TRBV4-3 with TRBJ1-1, with TRBD1 as a possible D gene (5 bases). V gave up 3 bases and J gave up 3 bases, with 32 bases separating them. Germline V lookup: CDR1 LGHNA, CDR2 YSLEER. The CDR3 sequence is 21 residues long. The CDR3 protein is CASSHFFSGGGRGRLDTEAFF. The CDR3 nucleotides read TGCGCCAGCAGCCACTTCTTTTCGGGGGGTGGGAGGGGAAGGCTCGACACTGAAGCTTTCTTT.

This clonotype was seen a few times. The chain combines TRBV12-3 or TRBV12-4 with TRBJ2-7, with D uncertain. The V end lost 5 bases, the J end lost 1 base, and 15 bases lay between the germline ends. CDR3 length equals 15 residues. DNA of the CDR3: TGTGCCAGCAGTCTCTTAGGACGGTTATCCTACGAGCAGTACTTC. Translating gives CASSLLGRLSYEQYF.

Only a few counts were recorded for this clonotype. The genes are TRBV3-1 and TRBJ2-5; possible D gene TRBD2, 6 bases. Trimming removed 4 bases from V and 5 bases from J, with 11 bases in between. The CDR3 is 13 amino acids. Germline CDR1 is LGHDT and CDR2 is YNNKEL (reference sequence). CDR3 in amino acids: CASSRLGGETQYF. The CDR3 nucleotides read TGTGCCAGCAGCCGCCTAGGAGGGGAGACCCAGTACTTC.

This chain uses TRBV7-2 with TRBJ2-5; no firm D call. Germline lookup yields CDR1 SGHTA and CDR2 FQGNSA. V was cut by 2 bases and J by 5 bases, with 9 bases left in between. The CDR3 length is 13 residues. Written as DNA, the CDR3 is TGTGCCAGCAGCTTACGTCGATGGGAGACCCAGTACTTC. Amino acids: CASSLRRWETQYF. Full variable domain (rest looked up from reference TRBV7-2 and TRBJ2-5): GAGVSQSPSNKVTEKGKDVELRCDPISGHTALYWYRQSLGQGLEFLIYFQGNSAPDKSGLPSDRFSAERTGGSVSTLTIQRTQQEDSAVYLCASSLRRWETQYFGPGTRLLVL.

The CDR3 DNA sequence: TGCAGTATAGGCGGGGGACTCTACGAGCAGTACTTC. This codes for CSIGGGLYEQYF. The chain links TRBV20-1 to TRBJ2-7, with 7 bases matching TRBD2. The germline V gene has CDR1 DFQATT and CDR2 SNEGSKA (reference sequence). The trim removed 8 bases at V and 3 bases at J, leaving 7 bases unmatched. The CDR3 has 12 residues.

This rearrangement joins TRBV20-1 to TRBJ2-7, with TRBD2 identical over 14 bases. CDR1 and CDR2 from the germline V gene are DFQATT and SNEGSKA (reference sequence). The CDR3 loop spans 15 amino acids. J gave up 9 bases and V 4 bases, and 11 bases lay outside the gene matches. CDR3: CSAIPGTSGGTWQYV. In DNA, the CDR3 is TGCAGTGCTATACCCGGGACTAGCGGGGGTACGTGGCAGTACGTC.

The genes are TRBV5-6 and TRBJ1-2, with TRBD1 matching over 7 bases. This CDR3 region has 13 residues. Looked up from germline, CDR1 is SGHDT and CDR2 is YYEEEE. V shed 3 bases, J shed 8 bases, and the junction held 7 bases outside the gene matches. The DNA of the CDR3 is TGTGCCAGCAGCTGGGACAGAGGAGAGGGCTACACCTTC. Encoded protein: CASSWDRGEGYTF.

V and J are TRBV2 and TRBJ2-1; 8 nucleotides line up with TRBD2. Germline trimming cut 6 bases from V and 3 bases from J; bases unmatched to any gene: 10. The CDR3 runs to 16 residues. Germline V gene lookup returns CDR1 SNHLY and CDR2 FYNNEI. The CDR3 bases are TGTGCCAGCAGAGCGGGGGCTAGCGGGTTCTACAATGAGCAGTTCTTC. Amino acid sequence: CASRAGASGFYNEQFF.

The rearrangement uses TRBV5-5 and TRBJ1-6, with D possibly matching TRBD1 (5 bases). Trimming took 0 bases from V and 8 from J, leaving 15 bases between them. The CDR3 totals 16 residues. Germline CDR1 SGHKS, CDR2 YYEKEE (reference sequence). The CDR3 DNA reads TGTGCCAGCAGCTTGGGGCCAGGAGCGGGGCATTCACCCCTCCACTTT. Its protein product is CASSLGPGAGHSPLHF.

This clonotype was seen more than once but under ten times. This chain links TRBV5-5 with TRBJ2-5, with D possibly being TRBD1 (5 bases). V lost 0 bases, J lost 3 bases, and 9 bases lay in between. Germline values: CDR1 SGHKS, CDR2 YYEKEE (reference sequence). This CDR3 has 14 amino acids. The CDR3 loop is CASSLGGTEETQYF. The CDR3 DNA sequence: TGTGCCAGCAGCTTGGGGGGCACCGAAGAGACCCAGTACTTC.

The chain uses TRBV10-3 and TRBJ1-1; no clear D gene. The CDR3 length is 12 residues. The V end was cut by 11 bases, the J end by 0 bases, with 10 bases between. Germline CDR1 and CDR2: ENHRY and SYGVKD. CDR3 amino acids: CAARGMNTEAFF. The CDR3 DNA reads as TGTGCCGCACGGGGAATGAACACTGAAGCTTTCTTT.